This entry lists 2 T cell receptor beta chains sequenced from one sample in a study of blood T cell repertoires in acute mononucleosis. Overall study findings and caveats: GLC-BM selection appeared to involve both TCR alpha and beta chains.

The protocol was immunoSEQ multiplex PCR, while the TCRdb copy is restricted to in-frame clones and leaves out a portion. Of roughly 2,500 clones listed, roughly two thirds are singletons. The time point is: acute infectious mononucleosis, at clinical presentation within 2 weeks of symptom onset (visit 1). The sample in question was EBV GLC epitope tetramer+ CD8+ T cells sorted from PBMCs, obtained during acute infectious mononucleosis. Subset meaning: CD8 T cells binding tetramer with EBV BMLF1 280-288 peptide (GLC-BM). All receptors come from a woman under 30 with infectious mononucleosis caused by EBV.

The J gene is TRBJ2-1, the V gene TRBV11-2, with D possibly matching TRBD2 (7 bases). The CDR3 sequence is 13 residues long. Trimming shortened V by 5 bases and J by 9 bases, and 14 bases separated the two germline ends. Germline CDR1 SGHAT, CDR2 FQNNGV. The CDR3 here is CASSVVGGAEQFF. The CDR3 coding sequence is TGTGCCAGCAGCGTAGTTGGGGGGGCTGAGCAGTTCTTC.

In its sample, this clone ranks as large (0.1 to 1%). The chain uses TRBV29-1 and TRBJ1-3; D is undetermined. The ends were cut back, 7 bases at V and 4 bases at J, with 8 bases in the middle. This CDR3 contains 11 residues. Looked up from germline, CDR1 is SQVTM and CDR2 is ANQGSEA. The DNA of the CDR3 is TGCAGCGCGTCGGACGGAAACACCATATATTTT. Translation: CSASDGNTIYF.